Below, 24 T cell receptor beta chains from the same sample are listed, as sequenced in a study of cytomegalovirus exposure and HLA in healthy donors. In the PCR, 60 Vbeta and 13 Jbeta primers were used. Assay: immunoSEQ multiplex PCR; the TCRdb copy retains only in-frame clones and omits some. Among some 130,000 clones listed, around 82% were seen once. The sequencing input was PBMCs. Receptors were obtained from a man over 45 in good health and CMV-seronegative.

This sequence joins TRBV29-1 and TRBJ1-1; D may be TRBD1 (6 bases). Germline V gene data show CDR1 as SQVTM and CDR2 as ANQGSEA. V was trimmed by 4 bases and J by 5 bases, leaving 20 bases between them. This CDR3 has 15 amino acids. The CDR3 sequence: CSVAPTGGPRTEAFF. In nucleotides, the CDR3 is TGCAGCGTTGCCCCGACGGGGGGGCCCCGAACTGAAGCTTTCTTT.

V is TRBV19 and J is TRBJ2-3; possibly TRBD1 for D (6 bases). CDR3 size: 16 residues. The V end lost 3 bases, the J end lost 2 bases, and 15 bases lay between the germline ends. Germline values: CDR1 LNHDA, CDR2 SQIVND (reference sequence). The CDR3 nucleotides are TGTGCCAGTAGTATGGGCCGGGACACCGTCACAGATACGCAGTATTTT. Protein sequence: CASSMGRDTVTDTQYF.

As DNA, the CDR3 is TGTGCCAGTAGTTTCCAGGGGCATAGTGGCGAGCAGTACTTC. Translating it yields CASSFQGHSGEQYF. J is TRBJ2-7 and V is TRBV19; D possibly corresponds to TRBD1 (6 bases). Germline V gives CDR1 LNHDA, CDR2 SQIVND (reference sequence). The CDR3 length is 14 residues. Trimming shortened V by 5 bases and J by 6 bases, and 17 bases separated the two germline ends.

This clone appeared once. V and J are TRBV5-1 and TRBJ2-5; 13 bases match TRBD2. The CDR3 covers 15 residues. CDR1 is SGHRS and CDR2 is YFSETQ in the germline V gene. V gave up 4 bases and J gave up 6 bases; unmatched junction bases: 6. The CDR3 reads CASSPGLAGVKTQYF. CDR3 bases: TGCGCCAGCAGCCCCGGACTAGCGGGAGTCAAGACCCAGTACTTC.

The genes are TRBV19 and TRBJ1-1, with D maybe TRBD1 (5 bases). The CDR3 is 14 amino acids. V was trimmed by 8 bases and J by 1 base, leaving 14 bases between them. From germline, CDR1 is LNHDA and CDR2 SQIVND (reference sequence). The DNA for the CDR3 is TGTGCCAGTGGACACGGACGGCCGAACACTGAAGCTTTCTTT. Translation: CASGHGRPNTEAFF.

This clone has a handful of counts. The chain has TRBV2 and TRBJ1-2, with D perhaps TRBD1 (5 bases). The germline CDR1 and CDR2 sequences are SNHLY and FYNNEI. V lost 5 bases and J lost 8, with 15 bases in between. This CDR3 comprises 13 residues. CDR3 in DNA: TGTGCCAGCAGTCTGGACCAGGGTCACGGCTACACCTTC. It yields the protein CASSLDQGHGYTF. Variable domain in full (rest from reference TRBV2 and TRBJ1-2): EPEVTQTPSHQVTQMGQEVILRCVPISNHLYFYWYRQILGQKVEFLVSFYNNEISEKSEIFDDQFSVERPDGSNFTLKIRSTKLEDSAMYFCASSLDQGHGYTFGSGTRLTVV.

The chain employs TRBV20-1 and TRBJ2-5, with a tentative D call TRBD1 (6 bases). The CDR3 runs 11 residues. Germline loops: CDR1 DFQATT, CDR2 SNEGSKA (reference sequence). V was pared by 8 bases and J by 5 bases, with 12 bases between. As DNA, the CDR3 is TGCAGTACCCACAGGGTCGAGACCCAGTACTTC. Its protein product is CSTHRVETQYF.

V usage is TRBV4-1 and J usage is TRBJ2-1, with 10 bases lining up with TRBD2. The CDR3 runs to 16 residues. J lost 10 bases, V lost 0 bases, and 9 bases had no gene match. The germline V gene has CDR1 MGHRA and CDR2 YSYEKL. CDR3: CASSQDSSGRAFEQFF. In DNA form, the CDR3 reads TGCGCCAGCAGCCAAGATTCGAGCGGGAGGGCCTTCGAGCAGTTCTTC.

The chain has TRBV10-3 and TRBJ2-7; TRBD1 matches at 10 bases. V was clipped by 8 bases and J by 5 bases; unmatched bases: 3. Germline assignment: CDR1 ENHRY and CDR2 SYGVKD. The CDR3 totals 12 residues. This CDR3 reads CAIGGQGNEQYF. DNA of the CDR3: TGTGCCATCGGGGGACAGGGGAACGAGCAGTACTTC.

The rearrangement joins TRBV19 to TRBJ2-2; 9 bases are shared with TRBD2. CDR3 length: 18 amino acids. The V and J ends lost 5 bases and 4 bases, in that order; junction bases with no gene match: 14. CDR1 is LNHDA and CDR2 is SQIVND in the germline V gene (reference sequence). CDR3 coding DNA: TGTGCCAGTAGTTATAGCGGGAGCCAACGGTTAATCACCGGGGAGCTGTTTTTT. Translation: CASSYSGSQRLITGELFF. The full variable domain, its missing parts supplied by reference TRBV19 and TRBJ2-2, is DGGITQSPKYLFRKEGQNVTLSCEQNLNHDAMYWYRQDPGQGLRLIYYSQIVNDFQKGDIAEGYSVSREKKESFPLTVTSAQKNPTAFYLCASSYSGSQRLITGELFFGEGSRLTVL.

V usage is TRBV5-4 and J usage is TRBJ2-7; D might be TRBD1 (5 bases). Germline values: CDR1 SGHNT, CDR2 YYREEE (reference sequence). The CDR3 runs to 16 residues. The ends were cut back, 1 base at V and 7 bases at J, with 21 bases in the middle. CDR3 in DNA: TGTGCCAGCAGCTTGCACAGGAGCAACCCCGTTGAAGAGCAGTACTTC. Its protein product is CASSLHRSNPVEEQYF.

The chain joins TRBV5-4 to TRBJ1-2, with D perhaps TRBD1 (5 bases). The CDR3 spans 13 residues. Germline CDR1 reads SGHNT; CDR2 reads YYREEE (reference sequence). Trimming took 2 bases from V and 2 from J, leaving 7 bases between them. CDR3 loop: CASSLDSNYGYTF. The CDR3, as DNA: TGTGCCAGCAGCTTAGACAGCAACTATGGCTACACCTTC.

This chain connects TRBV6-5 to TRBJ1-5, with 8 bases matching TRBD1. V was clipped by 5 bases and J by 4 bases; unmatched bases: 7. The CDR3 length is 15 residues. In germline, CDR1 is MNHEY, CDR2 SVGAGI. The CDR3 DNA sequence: TGTGCCAGCAGTCCCCGGACAGGGAGAAATCAGCCCCAGCATTTT. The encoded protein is CASSPRTGRNQPQHF.

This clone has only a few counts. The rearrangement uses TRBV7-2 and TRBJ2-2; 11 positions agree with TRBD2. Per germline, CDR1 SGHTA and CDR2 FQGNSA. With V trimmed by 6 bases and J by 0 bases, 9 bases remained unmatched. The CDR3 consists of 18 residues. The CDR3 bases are TGTGCCAGCAGGATTAGCGGGAGGGCTTCTCCGAACACCGGGGAGCTGTTTTTT. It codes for CASRISGRASPNTGELFF.

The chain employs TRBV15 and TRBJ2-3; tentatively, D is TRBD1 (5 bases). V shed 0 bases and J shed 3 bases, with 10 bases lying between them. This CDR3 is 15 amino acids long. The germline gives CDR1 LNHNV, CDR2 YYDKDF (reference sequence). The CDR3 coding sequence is TGTGCCACCAGCAGAGATCGGGCAGGGACAGATACGCAGTATTTT. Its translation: CATSRDRAGTDTQYF. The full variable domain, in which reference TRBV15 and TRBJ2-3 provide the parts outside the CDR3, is DAMVIQNPRYQVTQFGKPVTLSCSQTLNHNVMYWYQQKSSQAPKLLFHYYDKDFNNEADTPDNFQSRRPNTSFCFLDIRSPGLGDTAMYLCATSRDRAGTDTQYFGPGTRLTVL.

The CDR3 loop reads CASGPNFRQGGEQYF. In DNA, the CDR3 is TGTGCCAGCGGACCGAACTTTCGACAGGGAGGAGAGCAGTACTTC. V is TRBV27 and J is TRBJ2-7, with D perhaps matching TRBD1 (7 bases). There are 15 residues in the CDR3. The germline V gene encodes CDR1 MNHEY and CDR2 SMNVEV (reference sequence). The V end lost 8 bases, the J end lost 7 bases, and 24 bases lay between the germline ends.

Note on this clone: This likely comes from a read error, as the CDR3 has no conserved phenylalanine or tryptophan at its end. Here the CDR3 reads CASSRGGTGENYGYTL. In DNA form, the CDR3 reads TGCGCCAGCAGCCGGGGGGGGACAGGGGAAAACTATGGCTACACCCTC. The chain is built from TRBV5-1 and TRBJ1-2; 10 bases align to TRBD1. After removal of 4 bases from V and 2 bases from J, the junction contained 8 bases not matched to a gene. Germline values: CDR1 SGHRS, CDR2 YFSETQ. This CDR3 spans 16 amino acids.

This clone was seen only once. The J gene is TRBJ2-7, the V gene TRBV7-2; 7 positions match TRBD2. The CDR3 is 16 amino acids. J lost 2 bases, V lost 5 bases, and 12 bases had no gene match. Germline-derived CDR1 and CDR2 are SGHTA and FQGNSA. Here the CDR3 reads CASSADPGLSTYEQYF. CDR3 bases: TGTGCCAGCAGCGCTGACCCGGGACTATCCACCTACGAGCAGTACTTC. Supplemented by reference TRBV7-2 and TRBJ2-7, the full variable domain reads GAGVSQSPSNKVTEKGKDVELRCDPISGHTALYWYRQSLGQGLEFLIYFQGNSAPDKSGLPSDRFSAERTGGSVSTLTIQRTQQEDSAVYLCASSADPGLSTYEQYFGPGTRLTVT.

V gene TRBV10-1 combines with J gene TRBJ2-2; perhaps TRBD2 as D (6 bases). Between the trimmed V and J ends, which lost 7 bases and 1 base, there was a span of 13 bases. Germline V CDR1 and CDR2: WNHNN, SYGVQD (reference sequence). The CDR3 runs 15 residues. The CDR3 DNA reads TGCGCCAGCAAACCTAATAGCGGGAACACCGGGGAGCTGTTTTTT. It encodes CASKPNSGNTGELFF.

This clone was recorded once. CDR3: CASSGLASAGTGELFF. CDR3 nucleotides: TGTGCCAGCTCGGGACTAGCCTCAGCGGGCACCGGGGAGCTGTTTTTT. The rearrangement links TRBV28 to TRBJ2-2; 9 nucleotides align to TRBD2. V lost 8 bases, J lost 4 bases, and 11 bases stayed unmatched. Germline CDR1 MDHEN, CDR2 SYDVKM. The CDR3 is made up of 16 amino acids.

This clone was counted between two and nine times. This CDR3 reads CASSELAGRLKDEQFF. CDR3 nucleotides: TGTGCCAGCAGTGAACTAGCGGGGAGACTTAAGGATGAGCAGTTCTTC. The chain combines TRBV6-1 with TRBJ2-1; TRBD2 aligns across 9 bases. The V gene's germline CDR1 is MNHNS and CDR2 SASEGT. Germline trimming cut 2 bases from V and 8 bases from J; bases unmatched to any gene: 10. This CDR3 is 16 amino acids long.

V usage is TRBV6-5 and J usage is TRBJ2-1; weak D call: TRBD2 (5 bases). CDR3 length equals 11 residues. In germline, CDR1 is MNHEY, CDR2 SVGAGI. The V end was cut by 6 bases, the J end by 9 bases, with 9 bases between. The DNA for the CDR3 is TGTGCCAGCAGCCACCGGGGTGAGCAGTTCTTC. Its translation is CASSHRGEQFF.

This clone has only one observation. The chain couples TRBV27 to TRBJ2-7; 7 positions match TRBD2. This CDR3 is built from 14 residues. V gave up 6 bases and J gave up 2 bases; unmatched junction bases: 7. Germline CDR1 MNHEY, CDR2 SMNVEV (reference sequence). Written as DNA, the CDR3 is TGTGCCAGCAGGGGAGCGGGATTAGCCTACGAGCAGTACTTC. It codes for CASRGAGLAYEQYF.

The CDR3 DNA reads as TGCAGCGTTCCCGGGAGGGCCTACAATGAGCAGTTCTTC. This codes for CSVPGRAYNEQFF. The chain joins TRBV29-1 to TRBJ2-1; 8 nucleotides agree with TRBD2. V lost 5 bases and J lost 2; bases outside the gene matches: 2. The CDR3 extends over 13 amino acids. CDR1 and CDR2 (germline): SQVTM, ANQGSEA.